The sequence of this TCR beta chain was determined in a study of blood T cell repertoires in COVID-19 (TCRdb year 2020). Turning to the overall study: Collaborator samples came from the United States, Italy and Spain and covered acute and convalescent phases of COVID-19. The prospective study material was composed of cDNA or gDNA derived from T cells, B-cell-depleted T cells, or PBMCs. Subjects who had been exposed to COVID-19, were actively infected with it, or had recovered from it provided the deeply sampled blood TCRbeta repertoires that made up the dataset. The repertoires were made available in a free public database intended to serve as a resource for research on the immune response to SARS-CoV-2. Samples came from the ongoing ImmuneRACE study (first 160 participants) plus 1,254 subjects from 6 global collaborators. A de-identified subject ID, COVID-19 status, age in years and sex were almost always included in the sample metadata. HLA class I and class II types, where available, came from metadata supplied by the sample provider rather than from assay-based typing.

Enrolling through a virtual design, the prospective study's participants ranged in age from roughly 18 to 89 years and lived across about two dozen United States geographic areas. In the prospective study, cohorts were assigned on the basis of participant-reported clinical history obtained from a screening survey and a study questionnaire. Mobile phlebotomists in the prospective study collected whole blood, serum and a nasopharyngeal or oropharyngeal swab from every participant. Over an approximately 2-month period, participants in the prospective study had the option of providing additional blood draws and questionnaires. Before DNA extraction, blood samples from the prospective study were shipped at room temperature or frozen. TCRbeta CDR3 regions were amplified from genomic DNA using the immunoSEQ Assay, a bias-controlled multiplex PCR. From the authors' description of their analysis: The number of nucleated cells in each sample was estimated from the amplification of reference gene primers within the assay. To quantify the absolute abundance of each unique TCRbeta CDR3 rearrangement, sequence reads were collapsed and filtered. For each sample, productive Simpson clonality was calculated by taking the square root of Simpson's diversity index across productive rearrangements. TCRdb mirrors the immuneACCESS table, restricted to in-frame sequences. Some clones are absent from its copies; in checked studies, under half trace to an unresolved V gene, and the reason for the others is unknown. V and J calls and clone size are given by that table; D and trimming were obtained from the DNA. The sample table records approximately 250,000 clones; about nine tenths of these occur just once. Roughly 1.2% of the sample rests with the top ten.

V loses 4 bases of germline sequence and J loses 3 bases, and the interval between the two ends is 16 bases. Via the germline V gene, CDR1 is LGHNA and CDR2 YNFKEQ. The CDR3 numbers 15 residues from cysteine through phenylalanine. The read is trimmed to its CDR3 DNA, 45 bases read in frame from base 1. The full study reports these points: How much clinical and demographic metadata was included differed by source and by participant, and the metadata was provided uncurated.

With regard to this clone: Its target antigen remains unknown. Base qualities are not provided; no much larger clone lies one nucleotide away.

This clonotype was sampled from a middle-aged woman with acute COVID-19. Sequencing was performed on PBMCs or T cells enriched from blood (not recorded which). The chain uses TRBV4-2 and TRBJ2-7; a tentative D call is TRBD1 (5 bases match). The CDR3 region: CASSRDDQGGYEQYF. The base sequence is TGTGCCAGCAGCCGGGATGACCAGGGCGGCTACGAGCAGTACTTC.